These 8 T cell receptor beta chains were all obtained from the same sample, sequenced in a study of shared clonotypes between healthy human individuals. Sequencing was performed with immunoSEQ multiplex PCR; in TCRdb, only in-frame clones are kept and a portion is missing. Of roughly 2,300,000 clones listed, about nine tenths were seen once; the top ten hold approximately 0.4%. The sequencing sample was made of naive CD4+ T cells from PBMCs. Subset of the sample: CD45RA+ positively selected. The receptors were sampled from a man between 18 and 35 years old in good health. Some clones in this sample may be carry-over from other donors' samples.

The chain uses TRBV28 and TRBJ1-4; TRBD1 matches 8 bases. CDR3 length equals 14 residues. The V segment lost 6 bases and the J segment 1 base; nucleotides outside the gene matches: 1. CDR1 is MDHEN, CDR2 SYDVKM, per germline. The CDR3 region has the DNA TGTGCCAGCAGCGACAGGGGAACTAATGAAAAACTGTTTTTT. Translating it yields CASSDRGTNEKLFF.

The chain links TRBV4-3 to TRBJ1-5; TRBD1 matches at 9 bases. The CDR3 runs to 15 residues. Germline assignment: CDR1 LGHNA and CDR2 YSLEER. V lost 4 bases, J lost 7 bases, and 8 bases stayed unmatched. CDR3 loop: CASSPGQGRVQPQHF. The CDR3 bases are TGCGCCAGCAGCCCCGGACAGGGGAGGGTCCAGCCCCAGCATTTT.

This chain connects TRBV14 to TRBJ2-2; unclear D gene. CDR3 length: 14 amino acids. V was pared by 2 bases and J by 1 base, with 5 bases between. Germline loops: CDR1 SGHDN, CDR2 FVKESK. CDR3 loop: CASSQTVNTGELFF. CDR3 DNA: TGTGCCAGCAGCCAAACAGTGAACACCGGGGAGCTGTTTTTT.

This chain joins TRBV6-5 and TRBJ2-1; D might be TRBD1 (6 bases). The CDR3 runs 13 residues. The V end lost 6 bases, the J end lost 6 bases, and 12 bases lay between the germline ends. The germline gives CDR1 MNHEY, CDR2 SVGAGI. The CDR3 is CASREWTANEQFF. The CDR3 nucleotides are TGTGCCAGCAGGGAATGGACAGCCAATGAGCAGTTCTTC.

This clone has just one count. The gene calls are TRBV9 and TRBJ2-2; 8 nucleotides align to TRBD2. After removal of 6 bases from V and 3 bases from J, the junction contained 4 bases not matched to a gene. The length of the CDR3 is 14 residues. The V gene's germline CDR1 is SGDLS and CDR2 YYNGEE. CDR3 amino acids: CASKGTSYTGELFF. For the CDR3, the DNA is TGTGCCAGCAAGGGGACTAGTTACACCGGGGAGCTGTTTTTT.

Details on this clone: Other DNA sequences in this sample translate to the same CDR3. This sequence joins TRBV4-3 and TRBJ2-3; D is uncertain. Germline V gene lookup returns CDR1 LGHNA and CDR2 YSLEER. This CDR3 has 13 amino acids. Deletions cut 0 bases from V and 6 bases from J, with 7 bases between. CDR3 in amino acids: CASSQEGSDTQYF. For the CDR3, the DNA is TGCGCCAGCAGCCAAGAAGGGTCGGATACGCAGTATTTT.

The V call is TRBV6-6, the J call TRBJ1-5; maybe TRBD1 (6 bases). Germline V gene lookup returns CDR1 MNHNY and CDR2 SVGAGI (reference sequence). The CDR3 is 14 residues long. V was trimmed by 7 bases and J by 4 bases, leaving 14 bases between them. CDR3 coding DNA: TGTGCCAGCACAAAGACAGGAAGGAATCAGCCCCAGCATTTT. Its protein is CASTKTGRNQPQHF.

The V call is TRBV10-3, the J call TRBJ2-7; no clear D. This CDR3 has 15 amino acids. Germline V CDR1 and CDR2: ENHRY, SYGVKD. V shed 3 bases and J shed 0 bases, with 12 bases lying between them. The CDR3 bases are TGTGCCATCAGTGATCTGGGCGAAAGCTCCTACGAGCAGTACTTC. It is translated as CAISDLGESSYEQYF.